This T cell receptor beta chain appears in the sequencing data of a study of shared clonotypes between healthy human individuals. A note on this clone: As yet, its antigen is unknown.

V lost 1 base and J lost 7; bases outside the gene matches: 3. The CDR3 runs 12 residues. Germline V CDR1 and CDR2: GTSNPN, SVGIG (reference sequence). Profiled with immunoSEQ multiplex PCR; TCRdb holds only in-frame clones, not every one. The data contain 2,500,000 or so clones, approximately 94% of them singletons. Findings and caveats of the study: The represented genetic and exposure-history diversity was limited by the small number of donors. A reduction in generation probabilities was seen for non-shared clonotypes relative to those shared by all four donors.

The chain couples TRBV30 to TRBJ1-1; 7 nucleotides match TRBD1. The receptor was isolated from a man younger than 35 in good health. Sequencing used naive CD4+ T cells sorted from blood. Subset indicated: CD45RA+ positively selected. CDR3 in amino acids: CAWSGRGDEAFF. The CDR3 bases are TGTGCCTGGAGTGGCAGGGGGGATGAAGCTTTCTTT.